This TCR beta chain stems from a study of T cells in tuberculosis. Background on the study: A South African cohort included IGRA-negative adolescents, latently infected IGRA-positive adolescents and adults with active tuberculosis.

TCRdb's copy holds only in-frame clones and misses some; the assay was immunoSEQ multiplex PCR. The top ten hold over 6.5% of the sample, which has 33,000 or so clones, 93% seen once. The sequence came from a donor aged 10-35 years with latent tuberculosis or without tuberculosis infection. Input material: PBMCs.

CDR3 protein: CASSPWGDNQPQHF. In DNA form, the CDR3 reads TGTGCCAGCAGCCCCTGGGGGGACAATCAGCCCCAGCATTTT. V and J are TRBV25-1 and TRBJ1-5; TRBD1 is a possible D gene (5 bases). The CDR3 consists of 14 residues. CDR1 and CDR2 (germline): MGHDK, SYGVNS. Trimming stripped 6 bases from V and 3 bases from J, with 12 bases between.